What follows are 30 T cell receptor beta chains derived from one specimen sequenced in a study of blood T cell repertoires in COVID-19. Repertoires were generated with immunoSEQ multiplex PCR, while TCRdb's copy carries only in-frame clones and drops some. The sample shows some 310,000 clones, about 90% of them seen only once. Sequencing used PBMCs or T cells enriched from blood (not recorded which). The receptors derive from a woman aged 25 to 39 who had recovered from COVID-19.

This chain's CDR3 is CASSFYREPEAFF. The CDR3 DNA sequence: TGTGCCAGCAGTTTTTACAGGGAGCCTGAAGCTTTCTTT. This sequence joins TRBV12-3 or TRBV12-4 and TRBJ1-1; D might be TRBD1 (6 bases). Between the trimmed V and J ends, which lost 3 bases and 6 bases, there was a span of 11 bases. The CDR3 runs 13 residues.

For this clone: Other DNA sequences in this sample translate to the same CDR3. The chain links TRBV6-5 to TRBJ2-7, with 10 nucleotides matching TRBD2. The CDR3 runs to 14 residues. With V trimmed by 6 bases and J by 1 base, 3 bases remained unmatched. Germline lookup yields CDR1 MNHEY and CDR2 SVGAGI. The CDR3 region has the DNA TGTGCCAGCAGGCTAGCGGGAGATTCCTACGAGCAGTACTTC. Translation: CASRLAGDSYEQYF.

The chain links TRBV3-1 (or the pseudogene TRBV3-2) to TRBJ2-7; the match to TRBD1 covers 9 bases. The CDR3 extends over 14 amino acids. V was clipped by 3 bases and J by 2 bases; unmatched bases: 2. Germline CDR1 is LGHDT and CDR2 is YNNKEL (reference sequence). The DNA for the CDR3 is TGTGCCAGCAGCCACAGGACAGGGGCCTACGAGCAGTACTTC. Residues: CASSHRTGAYEQYF.

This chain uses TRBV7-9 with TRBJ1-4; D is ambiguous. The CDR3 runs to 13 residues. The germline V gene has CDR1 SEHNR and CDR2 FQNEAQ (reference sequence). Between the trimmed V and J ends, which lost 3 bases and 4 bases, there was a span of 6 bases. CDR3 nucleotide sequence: TGTGCCAGCAGCTTTTCCCTTAATGAAAAACTGTTTTTT. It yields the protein CASSFSLNEKLFF.

The CDR3 region is CSALTRNTEAFF. Written as DNA, the CDR3 is TGCAGCGCCCTTACCAGGAACACTGAAGCTTTCTTT. V and J are TRBV29-1 and TRBJ1-1; D gene ambiguous. V lost 7 bases and J 1 base, leaving 10 bases between the germline ends. Germline CDR1 is SQVTM and CDR2 is ANQGSEA. This CDR3 spans 12 amino acids.

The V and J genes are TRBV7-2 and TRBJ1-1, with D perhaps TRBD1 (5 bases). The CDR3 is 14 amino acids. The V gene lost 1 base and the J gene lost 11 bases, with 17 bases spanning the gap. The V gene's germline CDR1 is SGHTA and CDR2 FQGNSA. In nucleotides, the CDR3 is TGTGCCAGCAGCTTAGAGACAGCGGGGGTCCGGGCTTTCTTT. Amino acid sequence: CASSLETAGVRAFF.

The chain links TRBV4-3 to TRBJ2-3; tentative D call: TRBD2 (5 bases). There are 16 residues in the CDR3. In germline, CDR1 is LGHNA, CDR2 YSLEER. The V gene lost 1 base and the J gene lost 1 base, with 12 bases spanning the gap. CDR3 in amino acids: CASSQAIAQGTDTQYF. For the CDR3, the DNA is TGCGCCAGCAGCCAAGCGATAGCGCAAGGCACAGATACGCAGTATTTT.

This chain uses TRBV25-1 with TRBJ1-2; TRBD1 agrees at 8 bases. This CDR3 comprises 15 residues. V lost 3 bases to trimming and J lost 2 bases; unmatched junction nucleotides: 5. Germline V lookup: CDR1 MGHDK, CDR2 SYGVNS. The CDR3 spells CASSDSDRENYGYTF. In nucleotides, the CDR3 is TGTGCCAGCAGTGACTCGGACAGGGAAAACTATGGCTACACCTTC.

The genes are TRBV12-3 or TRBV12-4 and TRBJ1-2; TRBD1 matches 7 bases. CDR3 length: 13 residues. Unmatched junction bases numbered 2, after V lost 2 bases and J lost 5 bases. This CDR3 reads CASSLQQGYGYTF. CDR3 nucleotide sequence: TGTGCCAGCAGTTTACAACAGGGGTATGGCTACACCTTC.

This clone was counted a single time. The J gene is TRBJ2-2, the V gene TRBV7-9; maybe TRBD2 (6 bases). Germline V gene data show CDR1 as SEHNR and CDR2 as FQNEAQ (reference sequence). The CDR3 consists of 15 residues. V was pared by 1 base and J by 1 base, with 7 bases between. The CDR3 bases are TGTGCCAGCAGCTTAGGTAGCGGGAACACCGGGGAGCTGTTTTTT. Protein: CASSLGSGNTGELFF.

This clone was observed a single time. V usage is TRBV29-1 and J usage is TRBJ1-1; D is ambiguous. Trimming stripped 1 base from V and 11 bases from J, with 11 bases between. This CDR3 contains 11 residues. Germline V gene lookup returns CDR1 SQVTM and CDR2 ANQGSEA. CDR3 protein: CSVEGRVSAFF. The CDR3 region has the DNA TGCAGCGTTGAAGGACGGGTTAGCGCTTTCTTT. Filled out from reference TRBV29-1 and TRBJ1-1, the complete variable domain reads SAVISQKPSRDICQRGTSLTIQCQVDSQVTMMFWYRQQPGQSLTLIATANQGSEATYESGFVIDKFPISRPNLTFSTLTVSNMSPEDSSIYLCSVEGRVSAFFGQGTRLTVV.

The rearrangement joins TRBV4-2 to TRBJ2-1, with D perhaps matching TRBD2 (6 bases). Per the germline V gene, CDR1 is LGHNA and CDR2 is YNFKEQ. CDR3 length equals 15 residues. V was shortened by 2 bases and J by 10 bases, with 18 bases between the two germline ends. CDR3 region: CASSQRLVSNHEQFF. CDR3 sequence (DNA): TGTGCCAGCAGCCAACGACTAGTCTCGAACCACGAGCAGTTCTTC.

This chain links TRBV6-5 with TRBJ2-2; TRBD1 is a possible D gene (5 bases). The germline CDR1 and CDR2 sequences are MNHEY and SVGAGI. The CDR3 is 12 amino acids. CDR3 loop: CASGSRGGELFF. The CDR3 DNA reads TGTGCGTCAGGGTCTAGGGGCGGGGAGCTGTTTTTT.

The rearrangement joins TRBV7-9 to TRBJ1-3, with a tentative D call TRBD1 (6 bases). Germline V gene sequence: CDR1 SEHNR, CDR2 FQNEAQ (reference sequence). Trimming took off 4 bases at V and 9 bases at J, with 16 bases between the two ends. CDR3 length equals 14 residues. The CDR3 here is CASSSDSLVRTIYF. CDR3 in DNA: TGTGCCAGCAGCTCGGACAGTTTGGTTCGCACCATATATTTT. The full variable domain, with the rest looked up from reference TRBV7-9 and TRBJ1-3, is DTGVSQNPRHKITKRGQNVTFRCDPISEHNRLYWYRQTLGQGPEFLTYFQNEAQLEKSRLLSDRFSAERPKGSFSTLEIQRTEQGDSAMYLCASSSDSLVRTIYFGEGSWLTVV.

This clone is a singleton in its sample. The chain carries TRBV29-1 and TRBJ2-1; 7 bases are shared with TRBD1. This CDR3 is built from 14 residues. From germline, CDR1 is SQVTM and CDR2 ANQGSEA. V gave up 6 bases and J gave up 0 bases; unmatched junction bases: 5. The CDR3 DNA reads TGCAGCGTGGGGGACAGACTCTCCTACAATGAGCAGTTCTTC. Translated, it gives CSVGDRLSYNEQFF.

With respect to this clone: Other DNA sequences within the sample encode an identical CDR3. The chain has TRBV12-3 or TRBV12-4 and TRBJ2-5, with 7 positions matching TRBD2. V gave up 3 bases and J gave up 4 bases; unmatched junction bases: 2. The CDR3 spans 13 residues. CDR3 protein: CASSFGGRETQYF. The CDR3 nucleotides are TGTGCCAGCAGTTTTGGCGGGAGAGAGACCCAGTACTTC.

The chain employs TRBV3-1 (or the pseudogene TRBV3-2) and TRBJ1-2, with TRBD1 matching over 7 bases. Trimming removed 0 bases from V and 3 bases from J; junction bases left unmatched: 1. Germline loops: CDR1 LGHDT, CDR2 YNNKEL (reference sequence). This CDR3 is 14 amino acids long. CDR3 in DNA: TGTGCCAGCAGCCAAGAGGGACAGCACTATGGCTACACCTTC. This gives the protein CASSQEGQHYGYTF.

The CDR3: CAISEDFPRGGEQFF. The CDR3 DNA reads as TGTGCCATCAGTGAAGACTTTCCAAGGGGGGGTGAGCAGTTCTTC. The chain employs TRBV10-3 and TRBJ2-1; perhaps TRBD2 as D (7 bases). CDR1 ENHRY and CDR2 SYGVKD come from the germline V gene. The CDR3 loop spans 15 amino acids. V was cut by 3 bases and J by 9 bases, with 18 bases left in between.

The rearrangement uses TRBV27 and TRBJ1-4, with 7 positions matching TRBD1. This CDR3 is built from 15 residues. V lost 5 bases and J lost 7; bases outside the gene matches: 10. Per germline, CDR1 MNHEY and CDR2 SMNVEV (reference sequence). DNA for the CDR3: TGTGCCAGCAGTCAGTCGACAGGGCGGGTTGAAAAACTGTTTTTT. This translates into CASSQSTGRVEKLFF.

CDR3 amino acids: CASSVASGSTDTQYF. The CDR3 DNA sequence: TGTGCCAGCAGCGTAGCGAGCGGGAGTACAGATACGCAGTATTTT. The chain combines TRBV9 with TRBJ2-3; TRBD2 agrees at 8 bases. Losses at the gene ends were 0 bases for V and 3 bases for J; bases not matched to a gene: 3. This CDR3 has 15 amino acids. Germline V gives CDR1 SGDLS, CDR2 YYNGEE.

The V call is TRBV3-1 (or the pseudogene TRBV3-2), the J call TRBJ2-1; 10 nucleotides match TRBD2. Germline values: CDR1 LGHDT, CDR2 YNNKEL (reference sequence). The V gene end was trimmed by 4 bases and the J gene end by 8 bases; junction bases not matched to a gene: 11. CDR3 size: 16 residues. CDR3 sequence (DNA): TGTGCCAGCAGCCGCCACGCTAGCGGGAGAATGGATGAGCAGTTCTTC. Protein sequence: CASSRHASGRMDEQFF.

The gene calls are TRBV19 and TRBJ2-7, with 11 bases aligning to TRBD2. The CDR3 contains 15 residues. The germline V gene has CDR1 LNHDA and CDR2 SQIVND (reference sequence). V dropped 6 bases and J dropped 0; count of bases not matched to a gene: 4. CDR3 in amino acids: CASSMTSGDSYEQYF. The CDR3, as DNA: TGTGCCAGTAGCATGACTAGCGGGGACTCCTACGAGCAGTACTTC.

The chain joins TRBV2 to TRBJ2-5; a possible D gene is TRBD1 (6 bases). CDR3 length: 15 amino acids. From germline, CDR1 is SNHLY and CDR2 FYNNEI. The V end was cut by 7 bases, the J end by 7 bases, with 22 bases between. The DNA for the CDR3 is TGTGCCAGCAATCCCTCCGGACAGAGTGGTCGGACCCAGTACTTC. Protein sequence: CASNPSGQSGRTQYF.

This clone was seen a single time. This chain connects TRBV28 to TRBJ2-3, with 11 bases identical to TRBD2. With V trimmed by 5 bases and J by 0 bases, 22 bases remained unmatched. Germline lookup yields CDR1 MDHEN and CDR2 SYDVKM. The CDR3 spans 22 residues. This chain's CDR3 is CASSVRRISETSGTSSTDTQYF. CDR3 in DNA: TGTGCCAGCAGTGTCCGTCGAATCTCTGAGACTAGCGGGACTTCTAGCACAGATACGCAGTATTTT.

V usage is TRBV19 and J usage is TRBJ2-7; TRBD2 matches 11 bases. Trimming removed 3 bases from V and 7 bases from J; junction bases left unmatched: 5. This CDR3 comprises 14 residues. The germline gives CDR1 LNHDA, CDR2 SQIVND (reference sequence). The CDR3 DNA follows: TGTGCCAGTAGTATCGGACTAGCGGGTTGGGAGCAGTACTTC. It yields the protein CASSIGLAGWEQYF. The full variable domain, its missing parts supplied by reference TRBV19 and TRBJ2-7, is DGGITQSPKYLFRKEGQNVTLSCEQNLNHDAMYWYRQDPGQGLRLIYYSQIVNDFQKGDIAEGYSVSREKKESFPLTVTSAQKNPTAFYLCASSIGLAGWEQYFGPGTRLTVT.

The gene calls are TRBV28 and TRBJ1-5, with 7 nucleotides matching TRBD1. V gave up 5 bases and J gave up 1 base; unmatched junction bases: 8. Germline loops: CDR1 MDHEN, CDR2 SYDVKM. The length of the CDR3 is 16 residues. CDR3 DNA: TGTGCCAGCAGTCTGACAGGGAGGCTAAGCAATCAGCCCCAGCATTTT. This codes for CASSLTGRLSNQPQHF.

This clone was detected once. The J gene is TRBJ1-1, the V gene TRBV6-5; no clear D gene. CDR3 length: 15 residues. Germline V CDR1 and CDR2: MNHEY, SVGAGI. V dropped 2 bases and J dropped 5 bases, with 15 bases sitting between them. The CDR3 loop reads CASSYKPERRTEAFF. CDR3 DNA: TGTGCCAGCAGTTACAAACCGGAGCGGAGGACTGAAGCTTTCTTT.

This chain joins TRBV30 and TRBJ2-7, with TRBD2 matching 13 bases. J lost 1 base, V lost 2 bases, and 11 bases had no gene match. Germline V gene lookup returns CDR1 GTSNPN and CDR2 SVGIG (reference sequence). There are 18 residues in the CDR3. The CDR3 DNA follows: TGTGCCTGGAGTTGGGGGGGGACTAGCGGGATTGAATCCTACGAGCAGTACTTC. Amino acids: CAWSWGGTSGIESYEQYF. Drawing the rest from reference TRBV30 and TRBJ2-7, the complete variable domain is SQTIHQWPATLVQPVGSPLSLECTVEGTSNPNLYWYRQAAGRGLQLLFYSVGIGQISSEVPQNLSASRPQDRQFILSSKKLLLSDSGFYLCAWSWGGTSGIESYEQYFGPGTRLTVT.

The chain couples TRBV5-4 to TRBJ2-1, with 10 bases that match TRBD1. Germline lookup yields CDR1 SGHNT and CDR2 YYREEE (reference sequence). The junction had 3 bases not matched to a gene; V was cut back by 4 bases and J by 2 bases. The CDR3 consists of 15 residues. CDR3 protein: CASSRGQGTYNEQFF. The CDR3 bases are TGTGCCAGCAGCAGGGGACAGGGGACCTACAATGAGCAGTTCTTC.

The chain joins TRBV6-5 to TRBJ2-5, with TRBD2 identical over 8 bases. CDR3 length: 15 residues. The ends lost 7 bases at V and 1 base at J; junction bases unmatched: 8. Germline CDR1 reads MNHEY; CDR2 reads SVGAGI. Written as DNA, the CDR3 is TGTGCCAGCACGTGGGCGGGAGGAGCCCAAGAGACCCAGTACTTC. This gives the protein CASTWAGGAQETQYF.